This TCR beta chain was recovered during a study of radiation and T cells in renal cell carcinoma. At the level of the study: Nephrectomy followed 15 Gy stereotactic body radiation by 4 weeks.

Libraries were prepared by immunoSEQ multiplex PCR; TCRdb keeps only in-frame clonotypes and omits some of them. The sample contains roughly 130,000 clones, 85% to 90% of which appear only once. Study-wide results and caveats: Baseline intratumoral clonotype presence is unknown without pretreatment biopsies.

Regarding time point: blood 2 weeks post-SBRT. Documented treatment: 15 Gy SBRT to primary tumor, nephrectomy 4 weeks later. Worth noting for this clone: As yet, its antigen is unknown.

Germline values: CDR1 LGHNA, CDR2 YNFKEQ. The CDR3 length is 16 residues. J lost 0 bases, V lost 4 bases, and 6 bases had no gene match. V is TRBV4-2 and J is TRBJ2-7, with 10 bases fitting TRBD2. The source is a woman between 70 and 85 years old with renal cell carcinoma. The sample consisted of blood, taken from a patient whose treatment included radiotherapy and nephrectomy. CDR3 bases: TGTGCCAGCAGCCGTGGAGCGGGGGGGGTCTCCTACGAGCAGTACTTC. Translated: CASSRGAGGVSYEQYF.